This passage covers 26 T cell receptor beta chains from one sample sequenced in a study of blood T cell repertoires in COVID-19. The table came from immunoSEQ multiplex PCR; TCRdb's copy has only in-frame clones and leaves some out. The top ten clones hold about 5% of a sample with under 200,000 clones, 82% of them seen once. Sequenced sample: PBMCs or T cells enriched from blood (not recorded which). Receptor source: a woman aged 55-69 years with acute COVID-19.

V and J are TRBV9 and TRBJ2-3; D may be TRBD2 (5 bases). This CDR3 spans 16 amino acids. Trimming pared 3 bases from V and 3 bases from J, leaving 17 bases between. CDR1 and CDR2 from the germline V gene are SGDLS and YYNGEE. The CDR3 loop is CASSAPGIWRTDTQYF. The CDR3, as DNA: TGTGCCAGCAGCGCCCCGGGGATATGGAGGACAGATACGCAGTATTTT.

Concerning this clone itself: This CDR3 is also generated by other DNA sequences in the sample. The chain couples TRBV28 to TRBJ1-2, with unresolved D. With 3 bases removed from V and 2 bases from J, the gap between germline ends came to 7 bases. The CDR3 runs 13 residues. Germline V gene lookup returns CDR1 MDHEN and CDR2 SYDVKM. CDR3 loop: CASSLRQNYGYTF. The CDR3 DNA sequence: TGTGCCAGCAGTTTGAGGCAAAACTATGGCTACACCTTC.

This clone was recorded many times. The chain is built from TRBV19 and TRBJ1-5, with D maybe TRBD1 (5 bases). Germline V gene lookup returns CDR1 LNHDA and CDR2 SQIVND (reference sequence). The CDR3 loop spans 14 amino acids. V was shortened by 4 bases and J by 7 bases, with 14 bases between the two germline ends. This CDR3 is CASSTNRLRQPQHF. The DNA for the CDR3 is TGTGCCAGTAGTACCAACAGGTTAAGGCAGCCCCAGCATTTT.

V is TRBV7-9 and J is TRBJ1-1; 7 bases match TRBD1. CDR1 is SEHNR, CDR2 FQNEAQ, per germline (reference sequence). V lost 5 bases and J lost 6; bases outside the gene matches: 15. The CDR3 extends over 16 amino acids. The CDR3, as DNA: TGTGCCAGCAGCACCCAGCGAAGGGGGCGAGGCGCTGAAGCTTTCTTT. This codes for CASSTQRRGRGAEAFF.

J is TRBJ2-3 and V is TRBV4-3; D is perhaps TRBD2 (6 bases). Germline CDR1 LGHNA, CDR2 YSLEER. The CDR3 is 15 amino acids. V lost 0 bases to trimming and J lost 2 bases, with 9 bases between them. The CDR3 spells CASSQDGGTTDTQYF. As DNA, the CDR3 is TGCGCCAGCAGCCAAGATGGGGGGACCACAGATACGCAGTATTTT.

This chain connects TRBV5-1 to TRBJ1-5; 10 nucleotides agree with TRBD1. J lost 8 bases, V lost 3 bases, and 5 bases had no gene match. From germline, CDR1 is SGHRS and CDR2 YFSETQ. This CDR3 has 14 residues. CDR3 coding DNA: TGCGCCAGCAGCTCGGGACAGGGGTTGGAGCCCCAGCATTTT. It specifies CASSSGQGLEPQHF.

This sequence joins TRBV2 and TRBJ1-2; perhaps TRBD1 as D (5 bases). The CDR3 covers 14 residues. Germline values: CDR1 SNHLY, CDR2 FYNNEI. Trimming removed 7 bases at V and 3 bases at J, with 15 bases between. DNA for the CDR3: TGTGCCAGCATTCGCAGGGAAGCCGACTATGGCTACACCTTC. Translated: CASIRREADYGYTF.

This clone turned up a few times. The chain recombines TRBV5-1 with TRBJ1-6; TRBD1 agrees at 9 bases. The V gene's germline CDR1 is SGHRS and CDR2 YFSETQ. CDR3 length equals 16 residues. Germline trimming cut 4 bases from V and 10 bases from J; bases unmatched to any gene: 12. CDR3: CASSTNPRTGESPLHF. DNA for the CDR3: TGCGCCAGCAGCACGAACCCCAGGACAGGGGAATCACCCCTCCACTTT. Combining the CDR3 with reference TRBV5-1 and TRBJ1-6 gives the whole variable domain KAGVTQTPRYLIKTRGQQVTLSCSPISGHRSVSWYQQTPGQGLQFLFEYFSETQRNKGNFPGRFSGRQFSNSRSEMNVSTLELGDSALYLCASSTNPRTGESPLHFGNGTRLTVT.

The CDR3 DNA follows: TGCAGCGTTGATGTGGCAGGGGGCGCTTATGGCTACACCTTC. Protein: CSVDVAGGAYGYTF. The chain is built from TRBV29-1 and TRBJ1-2, with TRBD1 identical over 8 bases. The J segment lost 5 bases and the V segment lost 3 bases, leaving 8 bases of the junction unmatched. This CDR3 spans 14 amino acids. Germline V CDR1 and CDR2: SQVTM, ANQGSEA.

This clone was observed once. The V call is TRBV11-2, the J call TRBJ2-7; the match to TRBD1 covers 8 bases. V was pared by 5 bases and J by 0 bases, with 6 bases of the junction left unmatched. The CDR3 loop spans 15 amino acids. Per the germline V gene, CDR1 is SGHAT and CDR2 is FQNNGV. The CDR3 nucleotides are TGTGCCAGCAGCATTGGACAGGGTCTCTCCTACGAGCAGTACGTC. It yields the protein CASSIGQGLSYEQYV.

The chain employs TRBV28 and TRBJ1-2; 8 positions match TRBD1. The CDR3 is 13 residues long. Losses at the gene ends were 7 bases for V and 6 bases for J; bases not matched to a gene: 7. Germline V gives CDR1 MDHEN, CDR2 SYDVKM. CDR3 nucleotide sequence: TGTGCCAGCACCCGGGACAGGTCCCATGGCTACACCTTC. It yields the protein CASTRDRSHGYTF.

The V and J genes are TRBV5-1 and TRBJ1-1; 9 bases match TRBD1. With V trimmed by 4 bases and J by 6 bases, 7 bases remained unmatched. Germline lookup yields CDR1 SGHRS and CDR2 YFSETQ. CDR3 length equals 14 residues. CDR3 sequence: CASSAQQGASEAFF. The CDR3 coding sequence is TGCGCCAGCAGCGCCCAACAGGGGGCCTCTGAAGCTTTCTTT.

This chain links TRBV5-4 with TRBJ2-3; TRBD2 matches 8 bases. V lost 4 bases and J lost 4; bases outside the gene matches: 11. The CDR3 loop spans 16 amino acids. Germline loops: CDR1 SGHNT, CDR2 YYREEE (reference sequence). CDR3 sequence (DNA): TGTGCCAGCAGCCCTTTCGGGAGGGCGAACTCAGATACGCAGTATTTT. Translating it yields CASSPFGRANSDTQYF.

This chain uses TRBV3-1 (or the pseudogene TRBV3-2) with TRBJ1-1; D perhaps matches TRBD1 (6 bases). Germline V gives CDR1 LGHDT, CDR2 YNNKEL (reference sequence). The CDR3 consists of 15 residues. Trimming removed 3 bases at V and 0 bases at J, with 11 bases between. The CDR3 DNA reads TGTGCCAGCAGCCACGAGACAGGAATGAACACTGAAGCTTTCTTT. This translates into CASSHETGMNTEAFF.

The CDR3: CASSETGGASTEAFF. In DNA form, the CDR3 reads TGTGCCAGCAGTGAAACAGGGGGCGCGAGCACTGAAGCTTTCTTT. The chain carries TRBV25-1 and TRBJ1-1; TRBD1 aligns across 9 bases. Unmatched junction bases numbered 5, after V lost 2 bases and J lost 4 bases. The germline V gene encodes CDR1 MGHDK and CDR2 SYGVNS. The CDR3 covers 15 residues.

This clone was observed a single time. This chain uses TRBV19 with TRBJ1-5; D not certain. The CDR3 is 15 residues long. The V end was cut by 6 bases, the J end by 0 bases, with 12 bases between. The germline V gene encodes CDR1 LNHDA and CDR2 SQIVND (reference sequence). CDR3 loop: CASRRDIISNQPQHF. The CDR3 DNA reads TGTGCCAGTAGACGAGACATCATTAGCAATCAGCCCCAGCATTTT.

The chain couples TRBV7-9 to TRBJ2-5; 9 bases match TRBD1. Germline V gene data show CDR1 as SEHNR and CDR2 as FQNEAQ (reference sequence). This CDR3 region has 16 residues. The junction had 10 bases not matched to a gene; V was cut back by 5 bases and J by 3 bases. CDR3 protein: CASSPDGTGRKETQYF. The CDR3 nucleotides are TGTGCCAGCAGCCCCGATGGGACAGGGAGAAAAGAGACCCAGTACTTC.

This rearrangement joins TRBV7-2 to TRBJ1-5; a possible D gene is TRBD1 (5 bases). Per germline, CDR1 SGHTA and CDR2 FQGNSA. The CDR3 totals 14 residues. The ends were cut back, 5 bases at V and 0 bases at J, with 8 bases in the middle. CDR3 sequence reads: CASSPGASNQPQHF. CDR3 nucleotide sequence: TGTGCCAGCAGCCCTGGGGCTAGCAATCAGCCCCAGCATTTT.

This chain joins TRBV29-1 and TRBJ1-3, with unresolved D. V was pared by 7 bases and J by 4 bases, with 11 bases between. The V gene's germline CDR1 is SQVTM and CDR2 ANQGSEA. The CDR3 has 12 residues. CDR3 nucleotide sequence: TGCAGCGCGGAAAGCTCCGGAAACACCATATATTTT. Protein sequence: CSAESSGNTIYF.

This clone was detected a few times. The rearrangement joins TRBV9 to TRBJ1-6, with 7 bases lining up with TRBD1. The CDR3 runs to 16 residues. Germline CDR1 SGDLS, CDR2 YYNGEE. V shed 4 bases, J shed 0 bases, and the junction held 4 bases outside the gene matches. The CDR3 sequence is CASSRGQASYNSPLHF. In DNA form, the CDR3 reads TGTGCCAGCAGCCGAGGACAGGCCTCCTATAATTCACCCCTCCACTTT.

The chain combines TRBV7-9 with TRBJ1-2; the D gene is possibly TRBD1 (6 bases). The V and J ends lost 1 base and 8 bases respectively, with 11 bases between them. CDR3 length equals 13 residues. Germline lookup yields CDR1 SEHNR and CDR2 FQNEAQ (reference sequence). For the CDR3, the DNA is TGTGCCAGCAGCTTAGTAACAGGGAGCGGCTACACCTTC. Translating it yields CASSLVTGSGYTF.

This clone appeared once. The DNA of the CDR3 is TGTGCCAGCAGCTCACAGGGCGGAGGCACTGAAGCTTTCTTT. Its translation: CASSSQGGGTEAFF. This sequence joins TRBV9 and TRBJ1-1; possible D gene TRBD1, 6 bases. The CDR3 is made up of 14 amino acids. Trimming cost V 4 bases and J 4 bases, with 14 bases left between them. Germline V gives CDR1 SGDLS, CDR2 YYNGEE. Variable domain in full (rest from reference TRBV9 and TRBJ1-1): DSGVTQTPKHLITATGQRVTLRCSPRSGDLSVYWYQQSLDQGLQFLIQYYNGEERAKGNILERFSAQQFPDLHSELNLSSLELGDSALYFCASSSQGGGTEAFFGQGTRLTVV.

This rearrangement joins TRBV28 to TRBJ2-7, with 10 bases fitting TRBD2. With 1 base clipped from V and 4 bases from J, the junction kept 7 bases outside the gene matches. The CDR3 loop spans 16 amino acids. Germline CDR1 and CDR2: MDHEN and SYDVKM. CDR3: CASSLSLAGLTYEQYF. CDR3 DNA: TGTGCCAGCAGTTTATCACTAGCGGGGCTAACTTACGAGCAGTACTTC.

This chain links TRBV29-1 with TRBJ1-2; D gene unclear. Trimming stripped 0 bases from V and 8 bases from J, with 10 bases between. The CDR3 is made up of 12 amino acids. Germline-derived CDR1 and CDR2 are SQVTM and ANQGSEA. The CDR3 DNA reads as TGCAGCGTTGAAGAGGTGTCGCGCGGCTACACCTTC. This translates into CSVEEVSRGYTF.

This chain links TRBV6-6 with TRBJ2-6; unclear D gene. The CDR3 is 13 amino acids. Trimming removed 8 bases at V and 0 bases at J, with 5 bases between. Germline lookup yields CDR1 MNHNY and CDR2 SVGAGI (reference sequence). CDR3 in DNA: TGTGCCAGCGGCCCCTCTGGGGCCAACGTCCTGACTTTC. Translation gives CASGPSGANVLTF.

DNA of the CDR3: TGTGCCAGCAGCTTAACACAGGGGGCCACAGATACGCAGTATTTT. It yields the protein CASSLTQGATDTQYF. The chain uses TRBV7-2 and TRBJ2-3, with 9 bases matching TRBD1. Per the germline V gene, CDR1 is SGHTA and CDR2 is FQGNSA. CDR3 size: 15 residues. V lost 2 bases, J lost 2 bases, and 2 bases stayed unmatched.